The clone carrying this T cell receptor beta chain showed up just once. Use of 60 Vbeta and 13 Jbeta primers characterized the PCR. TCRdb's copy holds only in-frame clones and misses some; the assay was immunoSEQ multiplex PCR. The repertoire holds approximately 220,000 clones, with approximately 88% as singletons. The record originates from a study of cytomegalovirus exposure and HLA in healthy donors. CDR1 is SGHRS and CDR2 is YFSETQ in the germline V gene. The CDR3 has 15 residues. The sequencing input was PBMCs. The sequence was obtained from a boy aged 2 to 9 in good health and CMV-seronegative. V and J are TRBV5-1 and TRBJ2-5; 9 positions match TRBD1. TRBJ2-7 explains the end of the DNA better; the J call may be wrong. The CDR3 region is CASSPGQGSSYEQYF. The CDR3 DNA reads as TGCGCCAGCAGCCCGGGACAGGGTAGCTCCTACGAGCAGTACTTC.